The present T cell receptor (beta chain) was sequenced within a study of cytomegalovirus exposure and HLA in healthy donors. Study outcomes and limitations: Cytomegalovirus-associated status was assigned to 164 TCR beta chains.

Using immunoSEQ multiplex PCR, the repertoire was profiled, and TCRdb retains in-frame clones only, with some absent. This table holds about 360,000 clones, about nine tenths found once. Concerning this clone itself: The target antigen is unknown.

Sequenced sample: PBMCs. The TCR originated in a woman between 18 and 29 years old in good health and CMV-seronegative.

This CDR3 reads CASSLFLGVEAFF. CDR3 DNA: TGTGCCAGCAGTTTATTCCTCGGGGTGGAAGCTTTCTTT. This chain connects TRBV27 to TRBJ1-1, with D unclear. CDR3 length: 13 residues. CDR1 is MNHEY and CDR2 is SMNVEV in the germline V gene (reference sequence). Trimming stripped 1 base from V and 8 bases from J, with 11 bases between.